These 15 T cell receptor beta chains came from one sample sequenced in a study of blood T cells in healthy people across ages. Then a second PCR, running about 6 to 11 cycles, was carried out with a sample-barcoded 5' primer and a J-beta primer mix. Each CDR3 protein gets one entry after TCRdb re-called the 5' RACE reads with MiXCR. Among some 1.4 million distinct CDR3 sequences listed, 35% to 45% were seen once. Specimen: blood. All receptors come from a woman younger than 35 in good health.

A note on this clonotype: Its ends do not fully match the called genes, so a read error is possible. The rearrangement links TRBV29-1 to TRBJ2-7, with TRBD1 as a possible D gene (6 bases). The CDR3 consists of 16 residues. The germline V gene encodes CDR1 SQVTM and CDR2 ANQGSEA. DNA of the CDR3: TGCAGCGCTGAAGAGGCGGTGACAGGTTTTGGTTACGAGCAGTACTTC. Translating gives CSAEEAVTGFGYEQYF.

This clonotype was counted a few times. The chain uses TRBV30 and TRBJ2-1; D not certain. The V and J ends lost 1 base and 7 bases respectively, with 2 bases between them. Germline CDR1 and CDR2: GTSNPN and SVGIG (reference sequence). The CDR3 has 10 amino acids. CDR3 amino acids: CAWSGNEQFF. CDR3 coding DNA: TGTGCCTGGAGTGGGAATGAGCAGTTCTTC.

The chain joins TRBV10-3 to TRBJ1-2; perhaps TRBD1 as D (5 bases). The V end was cut by 10 bases, the J end by 2 bases, with 17 bases between. Germline values: CDR1 ENHRY, CDR2 SYGVKD. This CDR3 comprises 14 residues. The CDR3 DNA reads as TGTGCCACCATAGGGGCAGCACTCAACTATGGCTACACCTTC. Its protein is CATIGAALNYGYTF.

V is TRBV5-1 and J is TRBJ1-5, with a tentative D call TRBD1 (5 bases). Per germline, CDR1 SGHRS and CDR2 YFSETQ. V dropped 3 bases and J dropped 3 bases, with 13 bases sitting between them. The CDR3 is 15 residues long. This CDR3 is CASSWSPGPNQPQHF. CDR3 DNA sequence: TGCGCCAGCAGCTGGTCTCCAGGGCCCAATCAGCCCCAGCATTTT.

The genes are TRBV3-1 and TRBJ1-6; no reliable D call. This CDR3 is 15 amino acids long. Germline-derived CDR1 and CDR2 are LGHDT and YNNKEL (reference sequence). V was shortened by 1 base and J by 4 bases, with 8 bases between the two germline ends. The CDR3 here is CASSQAGGYNSPLHF. DNA of the CDR3: TGTGCCAGCAGCCAAGCGGGAGGGTATAATTCACCCCTCCACTTT.

This clonotype was observed at least ten times. The CDR3 reads CAISETGQNIYGYTF. CDR3 nucleotide sequence: TGTGCCATCAGTGAGACTGGACAGAACATCTATGGCTACACCTTC. The genes are TRBV10-3 and TRBJ1-2; possibly TRBD1 for D (6 bases). V was pared by 2 bases and J by 4 bases, with 14 bases between. This CDR3 contains 15 residues. Germline CDR1 ENHRY, CDR2 SYGVKD.

This clonotype appeared a few times. The V gene is TRBV7-6, the J gene TRBJ2-3; 7 positions match TRBD1. J was trimmed by 3 bases and V by 3 bases; bases with no gene match: 6. This CDR3 has 15 amino acids. The germline CDR1 and CDR2 sequences are SGHVS and FNYEAQ. CDR3 nucleotide sequence: TGTGCCAGCAGCTTGAACGGACAGGCTACAGATACGCAGTATTTT. Its translation: CASSLNGQATDTQYF.

This clonotype has just one count. This chain links TRBV11-2 with TRBJ1-1; TRBD1 aligns across 7 bases. The CDR3 is 15 amino acids. V dropped 5 bases and J dropped 1; count of bases not matched to a gene: 7. The germline V gene encodes CDR1 SGHAT and CDR2 FQNNGV. The CDR3 sequence is CASSLWTGKNTEAFF. The CDR3 coding sequence is TGTGCCAGCAGCCTGTGGACAGGAAAGAACACTGAAGCTTTCTTT.

This clonotype was picked up a small number of times. J is TRBJ1-5 and V is TRBV6-7; 7 nucleotides align to TRBD1. TRBV6-7 counts as an open reading frame of uncertain function. J was trimmed by 7 bases and V by 3 bases; bases with no gene match: 15. The CDR3 loop spans 17 amino acids. The CDR3: CASSYHCQGDPEQPQHF. The CDR3 DNA is TGTGCCAGCAGTTATCATTGTCAGGGGGATCCTGAACAGCCCCAGCATTTT.

The rearrangement joins TRBV7-9 to TRBJ1-6, with D perhaps matching TRBD1 (5 bases). Germline V gene data show CDR1 as SEHNR and CDR2 as FQNEAQ (reference sequence). V lost 5 bases and J 10 bases, leaving 12 bases between the germline ends. The CDR3 is made up of 13 amino acids. DNA for the CDR3: TGTGCCAGCAGCGCACCGGGGACCTCACCCCTCCACTTT. Protein product: CASSAPGTSPLHF. Full variable domain (remainder filled in from reference TRBV7-9 and TRBJ1-6): DTGVSQNPRHKITKRGQNVTFRCDPISEHNRLYWYRQTLGQGPEFLTYFQNEAQLEKSRLLSDRFSAERPKGSFSTLEIQRTEQGDSAMYLCASSAPGTSPLHFGNGTRLTVT.

This clonotype was seen more than once but under ten times. The chain carries TRBV9 and TRBJ2-3, with 12 positions matching TRBD2. With V trimmed by 4 bases and J by 6 bases, 9 bases remained unmatched. This CDR3 region has 16 residues. Germline V gene sequence: CDR1 SGDLS, CDR2 YYNGEE. CDR3 in DNA: TGTGCCAGCAGCAAGCGACTAGCGGGAGTTCGTGATACGCAGTATTTT. It yields the protein CASSKRLAGVRDTQYF.

The V gene is TRBV29-1, the J gene TRBJ1-2; TRBD1 is a possible D gene (6 bases). Trimming cost V 3 bases and J 7 bases, with 12 bases left between them. The CDR3 is 12 amino acids. Germline V gene lookup returns CDR1 SQVTM and CDR2 ANQGSEA. CDR3 amino acids: CSVDRGAGGYTF. CDR3 nucleotide sequence: TGCAGCGTTGACCGGGGGGCGGGTGGCTACACCTTC.

This clonotype has ten or more counts. This chain's CDR3 is CSVEGSGTGDNYGYTF. In DNA, the CDR3 is TGCAGCGTTGAAGGATCGGGGACAGGGGATAACTATGGCTACACCTTC. This chain uses TRBV29-1 with TRBJ1-2; 10 bases are shared with TRBD1. Germline V gene lookup returns CDR1 SQVTM and CDR2 ANQGSEA. The V gene end was trimmed by 1 base and the J gene end by 1 base; junction bases not matched to a gene: 6. The CDR3 runs to 16 residues.

The CDR3 nucleotides are TGTGCCAGCAGTTTTGTACTAGCGCCTTATCAACCGAAAAGCTACAATGAGCAGTTCTTC. The encoded protein is CASSFVLAPYQPKSYNEQFF. This rearrangement joins TRBV12-3 or TRBV12-4 to TRBJ2-1; 7 nucleotides agree with TRBD2. V gave up 3 bases and J gave up 3 bases; unmatched junction bases: 20. The CDR3 contains 20 residues.

V gene TRBV20-1 combines with J gene TRBJ2-1; a weak D match, TRBD1 (5 bases). This CDR3 is built from 13 residues. Per the germline V gene, CDR1 is DFQATT and CDR2 is SNEGSKA (reference sequence). The ends were cut back, 4 bases at V and 5 bases at J, with 12 bases in the middle. The CDR3 region has the DNA TGCAGTGCTACCAAGGGGATCAACAATGAGCAGTTCTTC. Translated, it gives CSATKGINNEQFF.